This entry describes one T cell receptor beta chain. What it recognizes is unknown. Primers: 60 Vbeta forward and 13 Jbeta reverse. The table came from immunoSEQ multiplex PCR; TCRdb's copy has only in-frame clones and leaves some out. Of roughly 130,000 clones listed, around 85% are singletons. This sample is part of a study of cytomegalovirus exposure and HLA in healthy donors. Study at large: As released early, the data held some 80 million unique TCRs from HLA-typed donors. Findings of the study overall: An analysis done earlier found most TCR beta V segments productive about 90% or about 30% of the time. Across all donors, roughly uniform sequencing depth was an assumption of the presence/absence analyses.

The TCR originated in a woman aged 45-60 years in good health and CMV-seropositive. Sequencing was carried out using PBMCs.

The CDR3 nucleotides read TGTGCCAGCAGCGTAGACCAGGGGTCGAGGGGCTACACCTTC. It yields the protein CASSVDQGSRGYTF. The chain employs TRBV9 and TRBJ1-2, with D possibly being TRBD1 (6 bases). V lost 0 bases, J lost 8 bases, and 14 bases lay in between. The CDR3 is 14 amino acids. CDR1 SGDLS and CDR2 YYNGEE come from the germline V gene.